Detailed here is one T cell receptor beta chain. Its antigen is unidentified. TCRdb's copy holds only in-frame clones and misses some; the assay was immunoSEQ multiplex PCR. The top ten hold over 1% of the sample, which has about 1.5 million clones, around 97% seen once. CDR1 SGHAT and CDR2 FQNNGV come from the germline V gene. The trim removed 4 bases at V and 6 bases at J, leaving 6 bases unmatched. CDR3 length equals 15 residues. This sample is part of a study of shared clonotypes between healthy human individuals. Overall study findings and caveats: On the whole, naive subsets had larger estimated richness than memory subsets had. Between a handful of donors, naive CD4 clonotypes were shared at a level of about 5%.

Adult donors, all healthy and HIV-negative, had no recent acute infections or vaccinations. Nashville, Tennessee was home to all donors, each a Caucasian adult. The clonotype comes from a man aged 25-40 years in good health. The sequencing sample was made of naive CD4+ T cells sorted from blood. The subset denotes: CD45RA+ positively selected. The gene calls are TRBV11-2 and TRBJ2-1; 10 nucleotides line up with TRBD2. The CDR3 nucleotides read TGTGCCAGCAGCTCCCTAGCGGGAGCTCCCAATGAGCAGTTCTTC. It translates to CASSSLAGAPNEQFF.